This TCR beta chain was sequenced for a study of blood T cell repertoires in COVID-19. Study-level information: Researchers got acute and convalescent COVID-19 samples from the United States, Italy and Spain. Nucleic acid was either cDNA or gDNA, and it came from T cells, B-cell-depleted T cells, or PBMCs.

In the original analysis: By means of reference gene primer amplification, nucleated cell counts were estimated. Assay used: immunoSEQ multiplex PCR; TCRdb lists only in-frame clones, some missing. That table is the source of V, J and clone size, and D and trimming were worked out from the DNA. The top ten hold approximately 10% of the sample, which has approximately 140,000 clones, about 90% seen once. Germline CDR1 MNHEY, CDR2 SVGEGT. V was clipped by 2 bases and J by 1 base; unmatched bases: 5. The CDR3 loop spans 16 amino acids. This TCR derives from a man aged 45 to 65 with active or convalescent COVID-19. The V gene is TRBV6-2 or TRBV6-3, the J gene TRBJ1-5, with 7 bases identical to TRBD1. The sequenced sample consisted of peripheral blood. Here the CDR3 reads CASSYLGTVSNQPQHF. The CDR3 coding sequence is TGTGCCAGCAGTTACCTCGGGACAGTAAGCAATCAGCCCCAGCATTTT.